This T cell receptor beta chain was identified during a study of T-cell reconstitution after alpha-beta-depleted transplantation in children. V gave up 9 bases and J gave up 7 bases, with 18 bases separating them. The CDR3 is made up of 13 amino acids. Germline lookup yields CDR1 MGHDK and CDR2 SYGVNS. This clonotype was seen a few times. The antigen remains undetermined. The library targeted TCRbeta and was prepared with unique molecular identifiers. TCRdb re-analysed the PCR reads in MiXCR, keeping a single row per CDR3 protein. The sample holds fewer than 550,000 distinct CDR3 sequences; 10% to 12% are singletons and the top ten take 12% to 15%. Study-level findings and limits: Approximately two months post-transplant, alpha-beta T cells reportedly originated from several hundred expanded graft clones. T-cell numbers and diversity one year post-transplant derived largely from freshly generated T cells. High day-60 TCRbeta diversity in some patients came from surviving recipient T cells and thymic progenitors.

This rearrangement joins TRBV25-1 to TRBJ2-5; a weak D match, TRBD2 (5 bases). The sequencing here drew on PBMCs, mostly from graft donor cells, taken 180 days after TCRalphabeta/CD19-depleted stem cell transplant. The receptor was isolated from a female patient younger than 10 who had a stem cell transplant for aplastic anemia, so the T cells may come from the graft donor. This CDR3 is CASSEAGGLTQYF. For the CDR3, the DNA is TGTGCCAGTTCGGAGGCGGGTGGACTGACCCAGTACTTC.